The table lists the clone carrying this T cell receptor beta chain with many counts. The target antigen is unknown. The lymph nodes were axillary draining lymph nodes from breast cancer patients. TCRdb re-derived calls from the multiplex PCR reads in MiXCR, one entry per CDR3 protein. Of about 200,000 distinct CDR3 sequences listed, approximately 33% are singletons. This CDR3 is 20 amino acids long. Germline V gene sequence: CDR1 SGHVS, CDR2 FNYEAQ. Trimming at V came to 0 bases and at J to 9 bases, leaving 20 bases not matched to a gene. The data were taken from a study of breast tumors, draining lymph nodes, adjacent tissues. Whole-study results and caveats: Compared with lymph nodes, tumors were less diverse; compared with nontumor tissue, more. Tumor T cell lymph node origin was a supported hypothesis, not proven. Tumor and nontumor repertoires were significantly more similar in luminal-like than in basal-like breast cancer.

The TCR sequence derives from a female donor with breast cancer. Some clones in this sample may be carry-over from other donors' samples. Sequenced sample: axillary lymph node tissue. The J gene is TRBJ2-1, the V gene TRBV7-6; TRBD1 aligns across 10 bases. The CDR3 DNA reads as TGTGCCAGCAGCTTAGCCCCCGGGACAGGGGATATGGGGAAAACGGGTGAGCAGTTCTTC. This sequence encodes CASSLAPGTGDMGKTGEQFF.